Following are 26 T cell receptor beta chains from one sample sequenced in a study of OX40 agonist ivuxolimab in advanced cancers. Sequenced by immunoSEQ multiplex PCR; TCRdb stores in-frame clones only, minus some. The table has about 70,000 clones, roughly nine tenths seen once. This specimen was CD4+ or CD8+ T cells sorted from blood, taken in a trial of the OX40 agonist ivuxolimab. All receptors derive from an adult with an advanced solid tumor such as melanoma, head and neck, liver or kidney cancer.

The table lists this clone with a few counts. The chain carries TRBV10-3 and TRBJ1-2; D is possibly TRBD1 (5 bases). Germline V gene lookup returns CDR1 ENHRY and CDR2 SYGVKD. This CDR3 is 13 amino acids long. The V end lost 8 bases, the J end lost 8 bases, and 18 bases lay between the germline ends. As DNA, the CDR3 is TGTGCCATCGGGGACCCAGGAGGACGAGGCTACACCTTC. Translation: CAIGDPGGRGYTF.

V usage is TRBV12-5 and J usage is TRBJ1-1; perhaps TRBD1 as D (5 bases). Trimming shortened V by 5 bases and J by 3 bases, and 10 bases separated the two germline ends. CDR1 and CDR2 from the germline V gene are LGHNT and FRNRAP. This CDR3 is 13 amino acids long. The CDR3 is CASGQGFYTEAFF. The CDR3 DNA sequence: TGTGCTAGTGGTCAGGGATTTTACACTGAAGCTTTCTTT.

The chain recombines TRBV5-1 with TRBJ1-4; no firm D call. Trimming pared 0 bases from V and 1 base from J, leaving 13 bases between. The germline CDR1 and CDR2 sequences are SGHRS and YFSETQ. There are 17 residues in the CDR3. The CDR3 region has the DNA TGCGCCAGCAGCTTGGCCGGAGGAAGAGGAACTAATGAAAAACTGTTTTTT. Its protein is CASSLAGGRGTNEKLFF.

The genes are TRBV5-6 and TRBJ1-1; perhaps TRBD1 as D (6 bases). CDR1 and CDR2 from the germline V gene are SGHDT and YYEEEE. V lost 4 bases, J lost 3 bases, and 16 bases lay in between. The CDR3 is 15 residues long. The CDR3 DNA reads as TGTGCCAGCAGCCTACAGGGTTGGGTAGACACTGAAGCTTTCTTT. It encodes CASSLQGWVDTEAFF. The entire variable domain, with the rest obtained from reference TRBV5-6 and TRBJ1-1, is as follows: DAGVTQSPTHLIKTRGQQVTLRCSPKSGHDTVSWYQQALGQGPQFIFQYYEEEERQRGNFPDRFSGHQFPNYSSELNVNALLLGDSALYLCASSLQGWVDTEAFFGQGTRLTVV.

This clone came up once. The V call is TRBV14, the J call TRBJ1-1, with unresolved D. The germline gives CDR1 SGHDN, CDR2 FVKESK. Trimming took 0 bases from V and 1 from J, leaving 9 bases between them. The CDR3 totals 15 residues. CDR3 DNA sequence: TGTGCCAGCAGCCAAGATAACAGCGGGAACACTGAAGCTTTCTTT. It is translated as CASSQDNSGNTEAFF.

CDR3 sequence (DNA): TGTGCCATCAGTGAGGGGTCTGAAGCTTTCTTT. Translated, it gives CAISEGSEAFF. The chain links TRBV10-3 to TRBJ1-1; D is unclear. Germline CDR1 ENHRY, CDR2 SYGVKD. Trimming cost V 2 bases and J 6 bases, with 4 bases left between them. The CDR3 consists of 11 residues.

The V gene is TRBV19, the J gene TRBJ1-5; TRBD1 agrees at 9 bases. CDR1 is LNHDA, CDR2 SQIVND, per germline (reference sequence). CDR3 length: 14 residues. The trim removed 3 bases at V and 6 bases at J, leaving 3 bases unmatched. The DNA of the CDR3 is TGTGCCAGTAGTATCACAGGGGGCGGTCAGCCCCAGCATTTT. It is translated as CASSITGGGQPQHF.

The chain employs TRBV5-6 and TRBJ2-1; TRBD2 is a possible D gene (6 bases). The germline V gene has CDR1 SGHDT and CDR2 YYEEEE. The CDR3 is made up of 13 amino acids. Trimming stripped 4 bases from V and 5 bases from J, with 10 bases between. The CDR3 DNA sequence: TGTGCCAGCAGCCCGGGACTCCACAATGAGCAGTTCTTC. This encodes CASSPGLHNEQFF.

This clone was observed once. The CDR3 here is CASSLGGLSNEQFF. The CDR3 DNA is TGTGCCAGCAGTTTGGGGGGGCTCAGCAATGAGCAGTTCTTC. The chain has TRBV6-5 and TRBJ2-1; D may be TRBD2 (7 bases). This CDR3 spans 14 amino acids. V was trimmed by 4 bases and J by 6 bases, leaving 13 bases between them. The V gene's germline CDR1 is MNHEY and CDR2 SVGAGI.

The chain employs TRBV6-1 and TRBJ1-2; 7 bases align to TRBD1. The CDR3 consists of 13 residues. Germline CDR1 is MNHNS and CDR2 is SASEGT. V lost 4 bases, J lost 3 bases, and 2 bases stayed unmatched. CDR3 in amino acids: CASSVDRYYGYTF. The DNA for the CDR3 is TGTGCCAGCAGTGTGGACAGGTACTATGGCTACACCTTC.

The rearrangement links TRBV2 to TRBJ2-7; possible D gene TRBD1, 5 bases. Germline CDR1 SNHLY, CDR2 FYNNEI. V was cut by 4 bases and J by 4 bases, with 11 bases left in between. The CDR3 is 13 residues long. CDR3 sequence reads: CASSGQRSYEQYF. Written as DNA, the CDR3 is TGTGCCAGCAGTGGACAGAGGTCGTACGAGCAGTACTTC.

This clone appeared a few times. V gene TRBV7-9 combines with J gene TRBJ1-1; 7 bases fit TRBD1. The ends lost 5 bases at V and 5 bases at J; junction bases unmatched: 5. Germline V gene data show CDR1 as SEHNR and CDR2 as FQNEAQ (reference sequence). The length of the CDR3 is 13 residues. The CDR3 loop is CASSPRGRTEAFF. DNA for the CDR3: TGTGCCAGCAGCCCCAGGGGGAGGACTGAAGCTTTCTTT.

This sequence joins TRBV4-1 and TRBJ2-2, with 11 nucleotides matching TRBD2. The CDR3 extends over 18 amino acids. The germline V gene encodes CDR1 MGHRA and CDR2 YSYEKL. The J segment lost 1 base and the V segment lost 2 bases, leaving 6 bases of the junction unmatched. The CDR3 sequence: CASSQPLLAGGNTGELFF. The CDR3 nucleotides are TGCGCCAGCAGCCAACCTCTCCTAGCGGGGGGGAACACCGGGGAGCTGTTTTTT.

The chain employs TRBV30 and TRBJ1-1, with 10 positions matching TRBD1. Unmatched junction bases numbered 6, after V lost 3 bases and J lost 5 bases. Germline V gene lookup returns CDR1 GTSNPN and CDR2 SVGIG (reference sequence). The CDR3 spans 14 residues. CDR3 sequence: CAWRAGTGVTEAFF. Here the CDR3 DNA reads TGTGCCTGGAGGGCCGGGACAGGGGTAACTGAAGCTTTCTTT.

The chain carries TRBV30 and TRBJ2-3, with D unclear. V was clipped by 2 bases and J by 6 bases, with 9 bases between them. This CDR3 spans 12 amino acids. The germline V gene has CDR1 GTSNPN and CDR2 SVGIG (reference sequence). DNA of the CDR3: TGTGCCTGGAGTACTGTCTTGGATACGCAGTATTTT. Translated: CAWSTVLDTQYF.

The V gene is TRBV2, the J gene TRBJ2-1; a possible D gene is TRBD1 (5 bases). Trimming stripped 8 bases from V and 4 bases from J, with 21 bases between. The CDR3 extends over 16 amino acids. CDR1 and CDR2 (germline): SNHLY, FYNNEI. CDR3 region: CASSSVGQNTYNEQFF. CDR3 in DNA: TGTGCCAGCTCCTCGGTGGGGCAGAACACTTACAATGAGCAGTTCTTC.

Comments on this clone: The same CDR3 also results from other DNA sequences found in this sample. The chain has TRBV5-6 and TRBJ2-3, with D perhaps TRBD2 (6 bases). V lost 4 bases and J lost 4, with 10 bases in between. This CDR3 is 13 amino acids long. CDR1 and CDR2 from the germline V gene are SGHDT and YYEEEE. The CDR3 is CASSAGYSDTQYF. Written as DNA, the CDR3 is TGTGCCAGCAGCGCGGGGTATTCAGATACGCAGTATTTT.

This clone has just one count. This sequence joins TRBV2 and TRBJ2-1; D not certain. The CDR3 length is 14 residues. Germline V gene data show CDR1 as SNHLY and CDR2 as FYNNEI. V lost 4 bases and J lost 5, with 12 bases in between. The CDR3 DNA reads TGTGCCAGCAGTGTGGCAGAACTGAACAATGAGCAGTTCTTC. This translates into CASSVAELNNEQFF.

This clone was recorded once. The CDR3 DNA reads TGTGCCAGCAGGCCTGACTACTCGAACACCGGGGAGCTGTTTTTT. This codes for CASRPDYSNTGELFF. This chain connects TRBV6-5 to TRBJ2-2; perhaps TRBD2 as D (5 bases). This CDR3 contains 15 residues. Germline V gives CDR1 MNHEY, CDR2 SVGAGI. Trimming left V 6 bases short and J 0 bases short, with 11 bases between.

Regarding this clone: At one boundary the junction diverges from the germline segment, which might be a read error. The chain has TRBV6-5 and TRBJ2-2; TRBD1 aligns across 7 bases. This CDR3 contains 15 residues. The V gene's germline CDR1 is MNHEY and CDR2 SVGAGI. The CDR3 nucleotides read TGTGCCAGCAGTAAATCGGGACAGAACACCGGGGAGTTGTTTTTT. Translation: CASSKSGQNTGELFF.

The rearrangement uses TRBV19 and TRBJ1-5, with 7 bases fitting TRBD1. The CDR3 is 18 amino acids. Germline V gene sequence: CDR1 LNHDA, CDR2 SQIVND (reference sequence). Trimming at V came to 5 bases and at J to 2 bases, leaving 15 bases not matched to a gene. CDR3 DNA: TGTGCCAGTAGTGAAAGGGACAGCTCACTATCGGGCAATCAGCCCCAGCATTTT. Residues: CASSERDSSLSGNQPQHF.

The chain employs TRBV9 and TRBJ2-2; 7 nucleotides match TRBD1. Germline V gene lookup returns CDR1 SGDLS and CDR2 YYNGEE. The CDR3 is made up of 15 amino acids. With V trimmed by 2 bases and J by 5 bases, 6 bases remained unmatched. CDR3: CASSVGDRNTGELFF. Written as DNA, the CDR3 is TGTGCCAGCAGCGTCGGGGACAGAAATACCGGGGAGCTGTTTTTT.

This sequence joins TRBV6-5 and TRBJ1-6; D not certain. V lost 0 bases and J 6 bases, leaving 6 bases between the germline ends. The length of the CDR3 is 14 residues. The germline CDR1 and CDR2 sequences are MNHEY and SVGAGI. CDR3 nucleotide sequence: TGTGCCAGCAGTTACTCAGGGTCTAATTCACCCCTCCACTTT. It is translated as CASSYSGSNSPLHF.

The chain couples TRBV30 to TRBJ2-5, with 7 bases lining up with TRBD1. CDR1 and CDR2 (germline): GTSNPN, SVGIG (reference sequence). Losses at the gene ends were 0 bases for V and 1 base for J; bases not matched to a gene: 2. This CDR3 has 14 amino acids. The CDR3 nucleotides read TGTGCCTGGAGTGTACGGACAGGCCAAGAGACCCAGTACTTC. Its translation: CAWSVRTGQETQYF.

J is TRBJ2-7 and V is TRBV5-1; D tentatively fits TRBD1 or TRBD2 (5 bases each). The CDR3 spans 14 residues. V lost 0 bases to trimming and J lost 4 bases, with 11 bases between them. Germline values: CDR1 SGHRS, CDR2 YFSETQ. This chain's CDR3 is CASSLGGVGYEQYF. The CDR3, as DNA: TGCGCCAGCAGCTTGGGAGGGGTGGGTTACGAGCAGTACTTC.

V usage is TRBV5-4 and J usage is TRBJ2-5; 7 bases align to TRBD1. V shed 0 bases, J shed 3 bases, and the junction held 8 bases outside the gene matches. This CDR3 has 16 amino acids. Germline assignment: CDR1 SGHNT and CDR2 YYREEE (reference sequence). As DNA, the CDR3 is TGTGCCAGCAGCTTGGAGGGGGCGGCAGCAAAAGAGACCCAGTACTTC. This encodes CASSLEGAAAKETQYF.